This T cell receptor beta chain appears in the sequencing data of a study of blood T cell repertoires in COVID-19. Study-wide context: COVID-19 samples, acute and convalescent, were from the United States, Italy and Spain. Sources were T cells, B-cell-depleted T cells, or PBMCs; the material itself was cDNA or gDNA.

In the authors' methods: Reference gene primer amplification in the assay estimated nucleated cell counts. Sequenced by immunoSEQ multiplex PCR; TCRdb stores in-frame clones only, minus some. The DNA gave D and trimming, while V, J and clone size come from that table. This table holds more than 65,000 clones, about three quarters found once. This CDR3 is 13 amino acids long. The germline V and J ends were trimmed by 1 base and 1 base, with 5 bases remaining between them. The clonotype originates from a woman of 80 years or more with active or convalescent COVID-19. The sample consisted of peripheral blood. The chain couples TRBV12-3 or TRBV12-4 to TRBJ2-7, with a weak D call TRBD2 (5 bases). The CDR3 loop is CASSLGGSYEQYF. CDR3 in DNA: TGTGCCAGCAGTTTAGGCGGGTCCTACGAGCAGTACTTC.